The 5 T cell receptor beta chains reported below all come from one sample, sequenced in a study of blood T cell repertoires in COVID-19. The assay was immunoSEQ multiplex PCR, and TCRdb's table has in-frame clones only and misses some. The table shows fewer than 350,000 clones, with 85% occurring only once. The source material was PBMCs or T cells enriched from blood (not recorded which). The source is a woman aged 25-40 years who had been exposed to COVID-19.

A few counts support this clone. The chain uses TRBV6-5 and TRBJ1-2; D unclear. Germline-derived CDR1 and CDR2 are MNHEY and SVGAGI. The V gene lost 6 bases and the J gene lost 0 bases, with 5 bases spanning the gap. The CDR3 extends over 12 amino acids. CDR3 residues: CASRGANYGYTF. CDR3 coding DNA: TGTGCCAGCAGGGGAGCTAACTATGGCTACACCTTC.

This clone has more than one count but fewer than ten. The chain employs TRBV5-1 and TRBJ1-3; 10 nucleotides line up with TRBD1. V was clipped by 0 bases and J by 2 bases; unmatched bases: 5. Per the germline V gene, CDR1 is SGHRS and CDR2 is YFSETQ. The CDR3 sequence is 17 residues long. The CDR3 protein is CASSLGQGAATGNTIYF. CDR3 sequence (DNA): TGCGCCAGCAGCTTGGGACAGGGGGCCGCGACTGGAAACACCATATATTTT.

This clone appeared once. The V gene is TRBV6-5, the J gene TRBJ2-1, with TRBD2 matching over 12 bases. The J segment lost 8 bases and the V segment lost 6 bases, leaving 8 bases of the junction unmatched. There are 15 residues in the CDR3. The germline V gene has CDR1 MNHEY and CDR2 SVGAGI. In DNA, the CDR3 is TGTGCCAGCAGCCTACTAGCGGGGGGTGGCGATGAGCAGTTCTTC. Its translation is CASSLLAGGGDEQFF.

The chain combines TRBV5-1 with TRBJ1-5; 7 bases are shared with TRBD1. The V gene's germline CDR1 is SGHRS and CDR2 YFSETQ. J lost 3 bases, V lost 0 bases, and 3 bases had no gene match. The CDR3 totals 15 residues. CDR3 sequence: CASSLEGGNNQPQHF. The CDR3 DNA sequence: TGCGCCAGCAGCTTGGAAGGGGGCAACAATCAGCCCCAGCATTTT.

The V gene is TRBV28, the J gene TRBJ2-7, with TRBD2 identical over 9 bases. CDR1 and CDR2 from the germline V gene are MDHEN and SYDVKM. This CDR3 is 14 amino acids long. The V segment lost 6 bases and the J segment 4 bases; nucleotides outside the gene matches: 7. The DNA for the CDR3 is TGTGCCAGCAGGGGTCTAGCGGGGTCATACGAGCAGTACTTC. Its protein is CASRGLAGSYEQYF.